These T cell receptor beta chains were read from a single sample in a study of early T cells in non-severe SARS-CoV-2 infection. TCRdb independently ran MiXCR on the 5' RACE reads; one entry per CDR3 protein. The sample lists more than 55,000 distinct CDR3 sequences; around 9% were seen once. The sequenced material came from whole blood. All receptors derive from an adult who was a healthcare worker with PCR-confirmed SARS-CoV-2 infection or an uninfected control (not recorded which). Both conserved end residues are part of each CDR3. D genes are given only for firm matches. Expanded clones are given a class, and other clones once, few, many or no size at all.

DNA: TGTGCCAGCTCACCACGCTCAGCAGACAATGAGCAGTTCTTC
CDR3: CASSPRSADNEQFF
J: TRBJ2-1
size: many
D: .
V: TRBV18

DNA: TGCGCCAGCAGCTTCTCTAGCGGGAGAAACGAGCAGTACTTC
CDR3: CASSFSSGRNEQYF
J: TRBJ2-7
size: few
D: TRBD2
V: TRBV5-1

DNA: TGCAGCGTTGACAGCGGGAGCGTTAATGAGCAGTTCTTC
CDR3: CSVDSGSVNEQFF
J: TRBJ2-1
size: many
D: TRBD2
V: TRBV29-1

DNA: TGTGCCAGCAGTTTTAGGCCCTCTCACTATGGCTACACCTTC
CDR3: CASSFRPSHYGYTF
J: TRBJ1-2
size: few
D: .
V: TRBV28

DNA: TGTGCCAGCAGCTTAGTCGGGCAGGGGGCGGGCGAGCAGTACTTC
CDR3: CASSLVGQGAGEQYF
J: TRBJ2-7
size: many
D: TRBD1
V: TRBV7-8

DNA: TGTGCCAGCAGCCAGAGGGCCGATCAGCCCCAGCATTTT
CDR3: CASSQRADQPQHF
J: TRBJ1-5
size: many
D: .
V: TRBV3-1

DNA: TGTGCCAGCAGCTTCCCTACAGGAGACTACGAGCAGTACTTC
CDR3: CASSFPTGDYEQYF
J: TRBJ2-7
size: many
D: .
V: TRBV7-9

DNA: TGCGCCAGCAGCCAAGTCAGAGGGACAGCCTACGAGCAGTACTTC
CDR3: CASSQVRGTAYEQYF
J: TRBJ2-7
size: many
D: TRBD1
V: TRBV4-1

DNA: TGCGCCAGCAGCTTGGGGCAGCTATCGACAGGGTGGGACACTGAAGCTTTCTTT
CDR3: CASSLGQLSTGWDTEAFF
J: TRBJ1-1
size: many
D: TRBD1
V: TRBV5-1

DNA: TGCGCCAGCAGCCAAGACCCCCGACAGGGCCTTGAGCAGTTCTTC
CDR3: CASSQDPRQGLEQFF
J: TRBJ2-1
size: few
D: TRBD1
V: TRBV4-3

DNA: TGTGCCAGCAGCACCTACAGCCTCAGGAAAAACGAGCAGTACTTC
CDR3: CASSTYSLRKNEQYF
J: TRBJ2-7
size: few
D: .
V: TRBV7-3

DNA: TGCGCCAGCAGCCCTAATAGCGGGACTGGGGCCAACGTCCTGACTTTC
CDR3: CASSPNSGTGANVLTF
J: TRBJ2-6
size: many
D: TRBD2
V: TRBV5-1

DNA: TGTGCCAGCAGATCTCCGGGACAGGGGGGCAATCAGCCCCAGCATTTT
CDR3: CASRSPGQGGNQPQHF
J: TRBJ1-5
size: .
D: TRBD1
V: TRBV6-2/TRBV6-3

DNA: TGTGCCAGCAGCTTCAATCCCACCGGGACAGGGTTAGGAGACACTGAAGCTTTCTTT
CDR3: CASSFNPTGTGLGDTEAFF
J: TRBJ1-1
size: few
D: TRBD1
V: TRBV5-8

DNA: TGTGCCAGCAGACGGACAGGGGCGGCCGGGGAGCTGTTTTTT
CDR3: CASRRTGAAGELFF
J: TRBJ2-2
size: .
D: TRBD1
V: TRBV7-2

DNA: TGTGCCAGCAGCTTAGGCCCCATCGCGACAGGGGGAGGAAACATTCAGTACTTC
CDR3: CASSLGPIATGGGNIQYF
J: TRBJ2-4
size: many
D: TRBD1
V: TRBV11-2

DNA: TGCGCCAGCAGCCAAGAGTCGACAGGGAGTAGCAATCAGCCCCAGCATTTT
CDR3: CASSQESTGSSNQPQHF
J: TRBJ1-5
size: many
D: TRBD1
V: TRBV4-1

DNA: TGTGCCAGCAGCTTAGATGGATTCCCCGGGGGACAGGAGCAGTTCTTC
CDR3: CASSLDGFPGGQEQFF
J: TRBJ2-1
size: many
D: .
V: TRBV11-2

DNA: TGCGCCAGCAGCCCCAAAGTCCCAGGGGATGGGGCCAACGTCCTGACTTTC
CDR3: CASSPKVPGDGANVLTF
J: TRBJ2-6
size: many
D: .
V: TRBV4-3

DNA: TGTGCCAGCAGTTACTCGACTCGGGGTGGATCACCCCTCCACTTT
CDR3: CASSYSTRGGSPLHF
J: TRBJ1-6
size: many
D: .
V: TRBV6-2/TRBV6-3

DNA: TGTGCCAGCAGGGACAGAAGCAATCAGCCCCAGCATTTT
CDR3: CASRDRSNQPQHF
J: TRBJ1-5
size: few
D: .
V: TRBV6-2/TRBV6-3

DNA: TGTGCCAGCAGTTACGACGTTATTCGCGGGAGCTCCTACAATGAGCAGTTCTTC
CDR3: CASSYDVIRGSSYNEQFF
J: TRBJ2-1
size: .
D: TRBD2
V: TRBV6-2/TRBV6-3

DNA: TGTGCCAGCAGGCTCCTAGCCAAGAATGAGCAGTTCTTC
CDR3: CASRLLAKNEQFF
J: TRBJ2-1
size: many
D: .
V: TRBV7-2

DNA: TGTGCCAGCTCACCACCAGGCAGCCTTTACACTGAAGCTTTCTTT
CDR3: CASSPPGSLYTEAFF
J: TRBJ1-1
size: few
D: .
V: TRBV18

DNA: TGTGCCAGCAGCTTCGGTAGCTTGGGCGATACGCAGTATTTT
CDR3: CASSFGSLGDTQYF
J: TRBJ2-3
size: few
D: .
V: TRBV7-9

DNA: TGTGCCTGGAGTGTGAACACTGAAGCTTTCTTT
CDR3: CAWSVNTEAFF
J: TRBJ1-1
size: .
D: .
V: TRBV30